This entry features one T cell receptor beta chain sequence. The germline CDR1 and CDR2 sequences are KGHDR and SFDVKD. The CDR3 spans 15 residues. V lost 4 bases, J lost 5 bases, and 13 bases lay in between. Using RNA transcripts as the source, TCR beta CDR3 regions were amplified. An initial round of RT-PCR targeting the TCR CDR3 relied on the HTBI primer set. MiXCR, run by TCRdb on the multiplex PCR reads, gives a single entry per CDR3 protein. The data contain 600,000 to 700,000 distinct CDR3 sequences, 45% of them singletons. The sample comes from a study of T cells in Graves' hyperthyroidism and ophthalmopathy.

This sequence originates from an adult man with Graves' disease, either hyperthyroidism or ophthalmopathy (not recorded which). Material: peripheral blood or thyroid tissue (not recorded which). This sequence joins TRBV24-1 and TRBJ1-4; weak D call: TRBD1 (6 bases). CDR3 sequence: CATSDDTGMNEKLFF. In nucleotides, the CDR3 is TGTGCCACCAGTGACGACACAGGGATGAATGAAAAACTGTTTTTT.